The T cell receptor (beta chain) described here comes from a study of shared clonotypes between healthy human individuals. The table came from immunoSEQ multiplex PCR; TCRdb's copy has only in-frame clones and leaves some out. This table has about half a million clones, roughly 80% appearing once. Findings and limits, study-wide: Apart from blood, nothing was sampled; tissue repertoires likely differ.

Comment on this clone: No antigen is known for it. Additional DNA sequences in this sample encode the identical CDR3.

The source of this sequence is a woman in her thirties or forties in good health. Some clones in this sample may be carry-over from other donors' samples. The sample taken for sequencing was PBMCs.

For the CDR3, the DNA is TGTGCCAGCAGTGACCGAGTAACAGATACGCAGTATTTT. Its translation: CASSDRVTDTQYF. The chain employs TRBV6-4 and TRBJ2-3, with unresolved D. This CDR3 has 13 amino acids. Between the trimmed V and J ends, which lost 2 bases and 3 bases, there was a span of 6 bases. Germline CDR1 MRHNA, CDR2 SNTAGT.